A selection of T cell receptor beta chains follows, all from one sample in a study of T cell responses to AZD1222 COVID-19 vaccine. Profiled with immunoSEQ multiplex PCR; TCRdb holds only in-frame clones, not every one. The table lists some 120,000 clones, about 88% of them singletons. This specimen consisted of peripheral blood, obtained on day 0 of AZD1222 vaccination. Receptors were obtained from an adult in good health. Both conserved end residues are part of each CDR3. The order of the fields is clone size, D gene, J gene, V gene, CDR3 DNA, CDR3 protein. A D gene is named only where the DNA matches it firmly. Clone size is stated in some rows and not others, as once, few, many or a class when expanded.

-,TRBD1,TRBJ2-5,TRBV2,TGTGCCAGCAGTGTGACAGGGGCTTCGCGGGAGACCCAGTACTTC,CASSVTGASRETQYF
-,-,TRBJ1-6,TRBV5-1,TGCGCCAGCAGCTTGAGGGCAGAAAATTCACCCCTCCACTTT,CASSLRAENSPLHF
-,-,TRBJ1-5,TRBV7-8,TGTGCCAGCAGCCCCGGAGGTCAGGGTGATGCGCCCCAGCATTTT,CASSPGGQGDAPQHF
-,TRBD2,TRBJ2-5,TRBV5-1,TGCGCCAGCAGCTTTAGTCCACTAGCGGGAGGAGAGACCCAGTACTTC,CASSFSPLAGGETQYF
-,-,TRBJ2-2,TRBV6-5,TGTGCCAGCAGTTACGGATCCGGGGAGCTGTTTTTT,CASSYGSGELFF
-,-,TRBJ1-5,TRBV6-6,TGTGCCAGCCAGGCCCCCCAAGATCCCCAGCATTTT,CASQAPQDPQHF
-,-,TRBJ1-2,TRBV15,TGTGCCACCAGCAGAGATGAAGGGCAGGTCTATGGCTACACCTTC,CATSRDEGQVYGYTF
-,-,TRBJ1-2,TRBV21-1,TGTGCCAGCAGCAACCTAGGGGGGCAGGGAGGGCATGGCTACACCTTC,CASSNLGGQGGHGYTF
-,TRBD2,TRBJ2-7,TRBV4-1,TGCGCCAGCAGCCAACCATGGACTAGCGGGAGCTCCTACGAGCAGTACTTC,CASSQPWTSGSSYEQYF
-,-,TRBJ1-2,TRBV24-1,TGTGCCACCAGTGAGGGCCTCATGGGTGGCTACACCTTC,CATSEGLMGGYTF
-,-,TRBJ1-1,TRBV27,TGTGCCAGCAGTTCCCTGGTGAACACTGAAGCTTTCTTT,CASSSLVNTEAFF
once,TRBD2,TRBJ2-7,TRBV9,TGTGCCAGCAGCCCGGGGACTATGGGTCCCTACGAGCAGTACTTC,CASSPGTMGPYEQYF
-,-,TRBJ2-3,TRBV11-2,TGTGCCAGCAGCTTAGTGGGCCGACGCACAGATACGCAGTATTTT,CASSLVGRRTDTQYF
-,-,TRBJ2-7,TRBV6-2/TRBV6-3,TGTGCCAGCAGTGGAACTGGGGTAGGCGAGCAGTACTTC,CASSGTGVGEQYF
once,-,TRBJ1-2,TRBV3-1/TRBV3-2,TGTGCCAGCAGCCAATCCACCGGGGCCCCGGGGGGCTACACCTTC,CASSQSTGAPGGYTF
-,TRBD2,TRBJ2-1,TRBV9,TGTGCCAGCAGCGTGACTAGCGGGGGGGACAATGAGCAGTTCTTC,CASSVTSGGDNEQFF
-,-,TRBJ2-2,TRBV4-3,TGCGCCAGCGGTAAGGTCCACGAGAACACCGGGGAGCTGTTTTTT,CASGKVHENTGELFF
-,-,TRBJ2-1,TRBV3-1/TRBV3-2,TGTGCCAGCAGCCAAGGACAAACGGGCTACAATGAGCAGTTCTTC,CASSQGQTGYNEQFF
-,TRBD1,TRBJ2-7,TRBV27,TGTGCCAGCGCAGCGCCGGGACAGGGATACTACGAGCAGTACTTC,CASAAPGQGYYEQYF
-,TRBD1,TRBJ2-3,TRBV18,TGTGCCAGCTCACCCTCCGGACAGGGGGCAACAGATACGCAGTATTTT,CASSPSGQGATDTQYF
-,TRBD1,TRBJ2-7,TRBV27,TGTGCCAGCAGAGCCCTGGACAGGGCACGAGAGCAGTACTTC,CASRALDRAREQYF
few,-,TRBJ2-2,TRBV11-2,TGTGCCAGCAGCTTAGATACGACTCTCCGGGATCTCACCGGGGAGCTGTTTTTT,CASSLDTTLRDLTGELFF
-,TRBD2,TRBJ2-7,TRBV4-1,TGCGCCAGCAGCCAAGTTACGGGACTAGCGGGTTTACAGTACTTC,CASSQVTGLAGLQYF
-,-,TRBJ2-5,TRBV28,TGTGCCAGCAGTATGCCCCCCGGGACAACGTACCAAGAGACCCAGTACTTC,CASSMPPGTTYQETQYF
once,-,TRBJ1-1,TRBV29-1,TGCAGCGTTGAAGATCGCTTCTTT,CSVEDRFF
-,TRBD2,TRBJ2-3,TRBV3-1/TRBV3-2,TGTGCCAGCAGCCAGGCTAGCGGGGGGGGGAATACGCAGTATTTT,CASSQASGGGNTQYF
-,-,TRBJ2-7,TRBV10-2,TGCGCCAGCAGTGAGTCGACGGGGTACGAGCAGTACTTC,CASSESTGYEQYF
-,-,TRBJ2-2,TRBV18,TGTGCCAGCTCACCACCGCAGAGGGCTAGTGGGGAGCTGTTTTTT,CASSPPQRASGELFF
-,-,TRBJ1-6,TRBV27,TGTGCCAGCAGTTTATCGGGCAGGGGTGATTCACCCCTCCACTTT,CASSLSGRGDSPLHF
-,-,TRBJ1-2,TRBV2,TGTGCCAGCAGTGCAGGGGACTATGGCTACACCTTC,CASSAGDYGYTF
-,-,TRBJ1-2,TRBV7-9,TGTGCCAGCAGCTTACCCCGACAGTCTAACTATGGCTACACCTTC,CASSLPRQSNYGYTF
once,-,TRBJ2-2,TRBV21-1,TGTGCCAGCAGCCTTCAAAGGGGAGAGGCCTACACCGGGGAGCTGTTTTTT,CASSLQRGEAYTGELFF
-,-,TRBJ1-3,TRBV7-8,TGTGCCAGCAGCCCCGCTGGACCGGGGGACACCATATATTTT,CASSPAGPGDTIYF